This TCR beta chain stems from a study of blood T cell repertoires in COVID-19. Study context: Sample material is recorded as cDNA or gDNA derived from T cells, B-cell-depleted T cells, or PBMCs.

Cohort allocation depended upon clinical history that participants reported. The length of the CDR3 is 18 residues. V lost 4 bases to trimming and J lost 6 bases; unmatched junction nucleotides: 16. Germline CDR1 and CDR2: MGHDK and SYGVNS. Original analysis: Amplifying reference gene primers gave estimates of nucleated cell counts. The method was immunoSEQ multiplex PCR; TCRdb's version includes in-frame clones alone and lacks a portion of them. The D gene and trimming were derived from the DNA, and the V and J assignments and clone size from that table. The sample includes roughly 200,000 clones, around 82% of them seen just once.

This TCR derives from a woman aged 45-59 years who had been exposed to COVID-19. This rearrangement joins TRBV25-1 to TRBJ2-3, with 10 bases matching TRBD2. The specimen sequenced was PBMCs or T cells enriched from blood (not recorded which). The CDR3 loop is CASSGNRPQRGGWDTQYF. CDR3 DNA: TGTGCCAGCAGTGGGAACCGGCCCCAGCGGGGGGGCTGGGATACGCAGTATTTT.